This TCR beta chain derives from a study of T-cell memory formation after mild COVID-19. The study, taken as a whole, reports: Contracting CD4+ clones sat mainly in CM and EM; CD8+ in EMRA.

Researchers used 5'RACE with constant-segment primers to make TCR alpha and TCR beta cDNA libraries that carry sample barcodes and UMIs. TCRdb re-called the 5' RACE reads through MiXCR, storing one row per CDR3 protein. The table includes around 100,000 distinct CDR3 sequences, about a fifth detected once. J lost 5 bases, V lost 10 bases, and 9 bases had no gene match. The CDR3 consists of 14 residues. As to this clonotype: The target antigen is unknown.

The V call is TRBV12-3 or TRBV12-4, the J call TRBJ2-1, with TRBD1 matching over 9 bases. The TCR originated in a man between 18 and 29 years old who had mild COVID-19 (a few samples of this study predate the infection). Cell type and time point are not known. Source material: PBMCs or a T cell subset sorted from them (not recorded which). CDR3 in DNA: TGTGCCATCTCGGGGACAGGGAGCGACAATGAGCAGTTCTTC. Protein sequence: CAISGTGSDNEQFF.